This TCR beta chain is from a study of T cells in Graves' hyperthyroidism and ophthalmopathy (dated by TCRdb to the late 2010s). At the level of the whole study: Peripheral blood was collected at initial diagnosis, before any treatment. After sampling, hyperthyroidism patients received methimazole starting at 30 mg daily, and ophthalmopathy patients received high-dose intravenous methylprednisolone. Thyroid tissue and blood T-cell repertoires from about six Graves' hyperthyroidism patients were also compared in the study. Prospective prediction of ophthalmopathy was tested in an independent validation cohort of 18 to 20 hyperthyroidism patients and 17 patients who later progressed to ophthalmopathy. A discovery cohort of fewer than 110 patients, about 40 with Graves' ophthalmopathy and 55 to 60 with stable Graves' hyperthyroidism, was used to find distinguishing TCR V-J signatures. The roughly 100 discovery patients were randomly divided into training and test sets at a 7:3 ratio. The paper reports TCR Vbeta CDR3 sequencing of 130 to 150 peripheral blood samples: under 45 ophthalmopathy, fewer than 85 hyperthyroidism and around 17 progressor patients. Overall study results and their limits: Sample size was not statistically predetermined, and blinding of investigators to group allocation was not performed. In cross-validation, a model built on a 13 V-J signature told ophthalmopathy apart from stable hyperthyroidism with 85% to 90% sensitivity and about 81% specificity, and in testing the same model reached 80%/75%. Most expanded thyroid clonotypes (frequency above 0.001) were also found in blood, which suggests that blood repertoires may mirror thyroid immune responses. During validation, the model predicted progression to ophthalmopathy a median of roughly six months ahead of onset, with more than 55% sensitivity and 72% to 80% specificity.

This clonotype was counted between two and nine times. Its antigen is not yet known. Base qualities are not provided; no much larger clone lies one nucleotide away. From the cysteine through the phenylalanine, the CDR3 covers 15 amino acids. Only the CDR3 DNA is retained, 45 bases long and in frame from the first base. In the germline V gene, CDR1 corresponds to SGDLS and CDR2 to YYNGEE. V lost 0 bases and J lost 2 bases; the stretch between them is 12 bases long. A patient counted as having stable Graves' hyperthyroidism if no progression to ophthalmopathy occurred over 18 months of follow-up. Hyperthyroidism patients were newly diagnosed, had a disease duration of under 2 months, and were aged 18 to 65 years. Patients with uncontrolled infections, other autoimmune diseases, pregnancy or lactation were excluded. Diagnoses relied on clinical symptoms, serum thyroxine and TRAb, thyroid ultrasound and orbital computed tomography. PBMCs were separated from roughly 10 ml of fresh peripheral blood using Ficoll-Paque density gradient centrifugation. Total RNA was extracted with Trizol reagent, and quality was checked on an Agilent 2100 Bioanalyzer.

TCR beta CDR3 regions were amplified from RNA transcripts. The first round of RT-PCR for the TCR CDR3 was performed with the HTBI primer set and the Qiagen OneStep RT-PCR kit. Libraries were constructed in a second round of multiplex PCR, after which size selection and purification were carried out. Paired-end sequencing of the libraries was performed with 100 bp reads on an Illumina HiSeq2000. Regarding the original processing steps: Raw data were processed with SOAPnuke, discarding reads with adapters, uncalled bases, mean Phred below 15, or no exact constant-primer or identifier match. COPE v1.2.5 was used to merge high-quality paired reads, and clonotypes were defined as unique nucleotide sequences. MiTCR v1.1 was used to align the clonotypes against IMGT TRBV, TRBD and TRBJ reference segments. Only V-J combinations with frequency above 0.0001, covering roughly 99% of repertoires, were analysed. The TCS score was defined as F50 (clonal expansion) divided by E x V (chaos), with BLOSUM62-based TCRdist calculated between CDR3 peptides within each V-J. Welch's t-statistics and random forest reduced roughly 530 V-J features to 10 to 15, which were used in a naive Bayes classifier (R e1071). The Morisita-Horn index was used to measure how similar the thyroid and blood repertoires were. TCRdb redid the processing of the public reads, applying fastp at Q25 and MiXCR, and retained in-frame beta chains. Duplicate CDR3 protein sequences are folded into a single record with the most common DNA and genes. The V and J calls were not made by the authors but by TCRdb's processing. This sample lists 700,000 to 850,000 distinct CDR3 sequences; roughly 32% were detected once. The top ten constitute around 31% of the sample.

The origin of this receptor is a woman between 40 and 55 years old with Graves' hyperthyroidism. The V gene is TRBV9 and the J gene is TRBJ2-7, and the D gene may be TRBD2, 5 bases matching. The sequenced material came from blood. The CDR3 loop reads CASSVESGTTYEQYF. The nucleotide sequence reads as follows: TGTGCCAGCAGCGTAGAATCGGGAACTACCTACGAGCAGTACTTC.